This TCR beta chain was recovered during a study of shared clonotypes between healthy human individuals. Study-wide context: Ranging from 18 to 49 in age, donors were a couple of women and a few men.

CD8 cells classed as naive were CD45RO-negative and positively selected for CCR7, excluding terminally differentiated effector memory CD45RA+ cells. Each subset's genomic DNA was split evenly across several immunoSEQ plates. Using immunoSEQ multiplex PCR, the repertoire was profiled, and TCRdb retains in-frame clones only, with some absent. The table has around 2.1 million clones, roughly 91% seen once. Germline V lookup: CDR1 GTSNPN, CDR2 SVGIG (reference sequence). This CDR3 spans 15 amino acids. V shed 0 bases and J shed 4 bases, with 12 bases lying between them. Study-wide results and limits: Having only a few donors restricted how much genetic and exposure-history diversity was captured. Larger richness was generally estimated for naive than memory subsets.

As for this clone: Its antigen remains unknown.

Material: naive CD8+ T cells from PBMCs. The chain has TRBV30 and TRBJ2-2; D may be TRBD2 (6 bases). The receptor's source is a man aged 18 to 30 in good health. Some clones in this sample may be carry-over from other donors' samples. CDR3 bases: TGTGCCTGGAGTGTCAGCAGGGAGGTCACCGGGGAGCTGTTTTTT. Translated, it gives CAWSVSREVTGELFF.